This T cell receptor beta chain derives from a study of T cells in narcolepsy. Overall study: Patients with NT1 or NT2 and healthy control donors were enrolled.

Clones were read by immunoSEQ multiplex PCR, and TCRdb kept only the in-frame ones, dropping some. The data contain about 33,000 clones, 70% to 85% of them singletons. General study findings and limits: Autoreactive clone sequences were missing from some blood memory CD4+ repertoires. HCRT-specific and TRIB2-specific autoreactive clonotypes appeared among same-patient CSF and blood CD4+ clonotypes. Blood of same and different patients, but not healthy controls, reportedly held recurring autoreactive clonotypes.

In its sample, this clone was seen once. What it binds is unknown. CDR3 size: 14 residues. The ends lost 4 bases at V and 5 bases at J; junction bases unmatched: 7. Germline V gene data show CDR1 as MNHNY and CDR2 as SVGAGI (reference sequence). The V gene is TRBV6-6, the J gene TRBJ2-7; 8 bases agree with TRBD2. This clonotype was obtained from a human donor with narcolepsy. Sequenced: CD45RA- memory CD4+ T cells from PBMCs. In DNA form, the CDR3 reads TGTGCCAGCAGTTTGACGTCGGGAGGGAACGAGCAGTACTTC. It encodes CASSLTSGGNEQYF.